What follows is one T cell receptor beta chain and its context. What it binds is not known. The CDR3 does not close with the conserved phenylalanine or tryptophan, likely indicating a read error. The DNA is omitted, as the CDR3 cannot be located on it reliably, and the CDR3 follows TCRdb's listing. This record comes from a study of T cell responses to AZD1222 COVID-19 vaccine. Study-level background: Pooled samples include second doses given at about 4 or 12 weeks. Study-wide points: Baseline serostatus was positive in only a handful of AZD1222 recipients. Spike-specific TCR breadth and depth went up after people got two AZD1222 doses. With dominance at 160-218 and 743-854, vaccine-associated CD4 TCRs spanned spike.

Method: immunoSEQ multiplex PCR; TCRdb's copy keeps in-frame clones and lacks some. The data hold about 140,000 clones, with around 89% observed a single time. The specimen was peripheral blood, collected on day 0 of AZD1222 vaccination. The receptor was derived from an adult in good health.

The CDR3 reads CASSLGARLAGGPSI. J is TRBJ2-7 and V is TRBV11-2; the tabulated D call, TRBD2, remains unverified against the DNA. The CDR3 is 15 residues long, ends included. Per the germline V gene, CDR1 is SGHAT and CDR2 is FQNNGV.